This TCR beta chain was obtained from a study of control samples from healthy donors and cancer patients (dated by TCRdb to between 2020 and 2021). CDR3 length: 14 amino acids, cysteine to phenylalanine. The sequence is cut down to CDR3 DNA, 42 bases in frame from base 1. From a lookup of the germline V gene, CDR1 and CDR2 are ENHRY and SYGVKD. V loses 0 bases, J loses 7 bases, and the germline ends lie 10 bases apart. A remark on this clone: Its antigen is unknown. Base quality data are lacking; no much larger clone is found one base away.

Library creation used the immunoSEQ multiplex PCR assay. The immuneACCESS repertoire file appears here via TCRdb, limited to in-frame rearrangements. These files lack a portion of the clones; in checked studies, under half of the deficit traces to unresolved V genes, and the cause of the others is not known. The sample table holds 100,000 to 150,000 clones, of which approximately 90% were seen once. The ten most abundant clones make up roughly 7.8% of the sample. The TCR comes from a man between 18 and 35 years old in good health. Sequencing was carried out using blood. The chain links TRBV10-3 with TRBJ2-4; TRBD1 is a weak D gene call, 6 bases matching. CDR3 sequence: CAISESQRGNIQYF. Read as DNA, the sequence is TGTGCCATCAGTGAGTCGCAGAGGGGGAACATTCAGTACTTC.